This T cell receptor beta chain is from a study of chemoradiotherapy in HPV16-positive cancers (dated by TCRdb to 2022 to 2024). General notes on the study: Functional T-cell assays on cells from two HPV16-positive patients defined candidate HPV-specific T-cell clones and common TCR motifs. Whether T-cell immunity against the HPV oncoproteins E6 and E7 changes during chemoradiotherapy and whether survival is affected by this immunity were examined in the study. The candidate HPV-specific TCRs and motifs were subsequently tracked in TCR repertoires obtained from 65 to 95 patients with HPV-related cancers.

The germline V gene yields SGHRS for CDR1 and YFSETQ for CDR2. At the junction V is shortened by 0 bases and J by 7 bases, with 14 bases in between. The CDR3 sequence holds 15 residues, the cysteine and phenylalanine included. CDR3 DNA is the only sequence kept; it has 45 bases, read in frame from the first base. Because repertoires were sampled repeatedly during chemoradiotherapy, clonal expansion in the tumor microenvironment could be followed. Libraries were built with the immunoSEQ multiplex PCR assay. Sourced from immuneACCESS, this table was stored by TCRdb with only in-frame sequences that have V and J called. A share of the clones is absent; for the studies checked, an unresolved V gene accounts for under half, and the remainder has no known explanation. The sample yields tens of thousands of clones; roughly 66% were counted once. The ten largest clonotypes hold roughly 2.6% of the sample.

General study outcomes and caveats: Expansion of candidate HPV-specific clones and E7-related TCR motifs was observed in the tumor microenvironment during treatment, whereas no such expansion was observed for non-HPV-specific T cells. The survival association was reported for HPV16-positive patients, and the functional definition of HPV-specific T cells was derived from only a couple of HPV16-positive patients. In HPV16-positive patients, expansion of HPV-responsive T cells during chemoradiotherapy was associated with improved recurrence-free survival.

About this clone itself: Which antigen it targets is not known. Base qualities are not provided; no much larger clone lies one nucleotide away.

The clonotype comes from a human donor with HPV-associated anogenital cancer. The rearrangement combines TRBV5-1 with TRBJ2-1; the D segment is perhaps TRBD1 or TRBD2, each sharing 5 matched bases. This sample was taken from a patient who underwent chemoradiotherapy. The base sequence is TGCGCCAGCAGCTTGGCAGAGGGGCGCGGGAATGAGCAGTTCTTC. This encodes CASSLAEGRGNEQFF.